The clone carrying this TCR beta chain was detected only a few times. Its antigen is unidentified. These data come from a study of beta chain features in type 1 diabetes. A single heparinised blood sample, averaging approximately 110 mL, was obtained per donor. CDR3 length equals 14 residues. Germline CDR1 and CDR2: SNHLY and FYNNEI. V lost 5 bases and J lost 6; bases outside the gene matches: 9. The study reverse transcribed the entire isolated RNA, so it sequenced expressed TCRB transcripts. Profiling relied on immunoSEQ multiplex PCR, and the TCRdb table lists in-frame clones only, not all of them. The sample includes roughly 300,000 clones, roughly 13% of them seen just once. The study's findings and limits: A greater similarity of naive, central memory and Treg TCRB repertoires was seen among patients than among healthy donors. Significant though moderate, a shortening of TCRB CDR3s appeared in all four CD4+ subsets of Type 1 diabetes patients.

The sample consisted of naive CD4+ T cells from blood. The chain carries TRBV2 and TRBJ1-1, with 7 bases lining up with TRBD1. This TCR was recovered from a man aged 30-40 years with type 1 diabetes. The CDR3 spells CASSPRTGAAEAFF. The CDR3 DNA sequence: TGTGCCAGCAGTCCTCGCACAGGGGCAGCTGAAGCTTTCTTT.